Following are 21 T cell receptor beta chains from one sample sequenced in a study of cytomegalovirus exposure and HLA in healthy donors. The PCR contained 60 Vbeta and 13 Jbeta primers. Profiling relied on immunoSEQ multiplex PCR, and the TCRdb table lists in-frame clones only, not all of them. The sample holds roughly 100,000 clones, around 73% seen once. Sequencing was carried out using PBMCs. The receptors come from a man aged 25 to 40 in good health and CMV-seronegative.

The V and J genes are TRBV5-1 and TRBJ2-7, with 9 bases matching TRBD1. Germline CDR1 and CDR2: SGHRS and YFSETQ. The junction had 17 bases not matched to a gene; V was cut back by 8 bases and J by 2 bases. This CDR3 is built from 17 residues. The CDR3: CASRLSSRTGDTYEQYF. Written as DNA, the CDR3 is TGCGCCAGTCGACTATCCTCCCGGACAGGGGATACCTACGAGCAGTACTTC.

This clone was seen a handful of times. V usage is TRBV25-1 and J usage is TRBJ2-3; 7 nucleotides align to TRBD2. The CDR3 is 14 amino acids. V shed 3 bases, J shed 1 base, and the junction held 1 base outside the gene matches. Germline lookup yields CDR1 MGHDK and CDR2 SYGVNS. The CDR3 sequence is CASSDAGGTDTQYF. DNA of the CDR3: TGTGCCAGCAGTGATGCGGGAGGCACAGATACGCAGTATTTT.

CDR3 sequence: CASSQGAEGANVLTF. Written as DNA, the CDR3 is TGCGCCAGCAGCCAAGGGGCTGAAGGGGCCAACGTCCTGACTTTC. The gene calls are TRBV5-1 and TRBJ2-6, with TRBD1 as a possible D gene (5 bases). The CDR3 has 15 amino acids. Germline CDR1 is SGHRS and CDR2 is YFSETQ. The V end lost 4 bases, the J end lost 4 bases, and 12 bases lay between the germline ends.

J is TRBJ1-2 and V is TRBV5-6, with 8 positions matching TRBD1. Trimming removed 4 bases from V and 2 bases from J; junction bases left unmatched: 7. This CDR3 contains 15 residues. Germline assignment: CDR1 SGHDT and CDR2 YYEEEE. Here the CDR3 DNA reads TGTGCCAGCAGCCTACGACAGGGGCGAAACTATGGCTACACCTTC. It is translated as CASSLRQGRNYGYTF.

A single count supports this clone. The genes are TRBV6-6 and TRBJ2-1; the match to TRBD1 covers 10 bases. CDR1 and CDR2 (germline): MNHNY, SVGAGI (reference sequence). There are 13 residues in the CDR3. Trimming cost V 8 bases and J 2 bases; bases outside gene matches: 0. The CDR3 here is CASGTGAYNEQFF. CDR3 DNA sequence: TGTGCCAGCGGGACAGGGGCCTACAATGAGCAGTTCTTC.

The CDR3 spells CASSGEGGRTPTGKLFF. In DNA, the CDR3 is TGTGCCAGCAGCGGAGAAGGCGGCAGGACACCCACGGGAAAACTGTTTTTT. The rearrangement joins TRBV7-2 to TRBJ1-4; tentative D call: TRBD1 (5 bases). The germline V gene encodes CDR1 SGHTA and CDR2 FQGNSA. Deletions cut 5 bases from V and 10 bases from J, with 26 bases between. The CDR3 covers 17 residues.

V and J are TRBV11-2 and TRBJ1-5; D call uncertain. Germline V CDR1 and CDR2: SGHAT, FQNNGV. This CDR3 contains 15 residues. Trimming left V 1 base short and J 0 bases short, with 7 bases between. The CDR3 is CASSLAGISNQPQHF. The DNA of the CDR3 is TGTGCCAGCAGCTTAGCGGGAATTAGCAATCAGCCCCAGCATTTT.

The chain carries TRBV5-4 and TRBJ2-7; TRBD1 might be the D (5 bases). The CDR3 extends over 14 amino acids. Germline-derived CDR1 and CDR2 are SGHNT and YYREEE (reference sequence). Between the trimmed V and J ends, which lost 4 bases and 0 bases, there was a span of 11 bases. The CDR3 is CASSRTGFSYEQYF. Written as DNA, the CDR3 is TGTGCCAGCAGCAGAACAGGATTCTCCTACGAGCAGTACTTC.

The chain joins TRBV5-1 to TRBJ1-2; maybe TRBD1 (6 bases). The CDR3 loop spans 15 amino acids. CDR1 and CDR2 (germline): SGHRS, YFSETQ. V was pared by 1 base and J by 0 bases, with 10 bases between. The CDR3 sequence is CASSLLDSANYGYTF. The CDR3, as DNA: TGCGCCAGCAGCTTGCTGGACAGTGCTAACTATGGCTACACCTTC. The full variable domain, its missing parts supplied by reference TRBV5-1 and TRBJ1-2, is KAGVTQTPRYLIKTRGQQVTLSCSPISGHRSVSWYQQTPGQGLQFLFEYFSETQRNKGNFPGRFSGRQFSNSRSEMNVSTLELGDSALYLCASSLLDSANYGYTFGSGTRLTVV.

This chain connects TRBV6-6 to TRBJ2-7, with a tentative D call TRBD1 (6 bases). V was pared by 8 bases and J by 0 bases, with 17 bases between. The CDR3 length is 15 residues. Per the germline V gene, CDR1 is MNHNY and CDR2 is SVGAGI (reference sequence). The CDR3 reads CASSPRGPISYEQYF. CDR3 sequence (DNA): TGTGCCAGCTCGCCCAGGGGACCCATCTCCTACGAGCAGTACTTC.

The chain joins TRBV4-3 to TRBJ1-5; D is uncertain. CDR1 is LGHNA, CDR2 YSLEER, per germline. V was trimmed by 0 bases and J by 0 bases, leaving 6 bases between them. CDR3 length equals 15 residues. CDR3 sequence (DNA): TGCGCCAGCAGCCAAGATCCGAGTAGCAATCAGCCCCAGCATTTT. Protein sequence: CASSQDPSSNQPQHF.

The DNA of the CDR3 is TGTGCCAGCAGTTACTCCCAGGGGGCAGGGGAGACCCAGTACTTC. It encodes CASSYSQGAGETQYF. The V gene is TRBV6-5, the J gene TRBJ2-5, with 8 positions matching TRBD1. Germline loops: CDR1 MNHEY, CDR2 SVGAGI. V shed 0 bases and J 5 bases; nucleotides not matched to a gene: 5. The CDR3 consists of 15 residues.

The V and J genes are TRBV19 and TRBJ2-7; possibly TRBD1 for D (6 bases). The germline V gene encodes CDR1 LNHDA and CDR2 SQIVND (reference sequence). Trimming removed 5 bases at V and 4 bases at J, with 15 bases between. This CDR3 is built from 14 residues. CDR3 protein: CASSSSQGEYEQYF. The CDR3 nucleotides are TGTGCCAGTAGTTCCTCACAGGGCGAGTACGAGCAGTACTTC. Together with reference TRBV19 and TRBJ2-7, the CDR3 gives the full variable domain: DGGITQSPKYLFRKEGQNVTLSCEQNLNHDAMYWYRQDPGQGLRLIYYSQIVNDFQKGDIAEGYSVSREKKESFPLTVTSAQKNPTAFYLCASSSSQGEYEQYFGPGTRLTVT.

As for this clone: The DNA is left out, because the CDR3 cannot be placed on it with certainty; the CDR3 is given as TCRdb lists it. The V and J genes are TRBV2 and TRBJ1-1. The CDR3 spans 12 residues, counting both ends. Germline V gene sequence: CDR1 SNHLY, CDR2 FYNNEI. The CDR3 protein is CASILEGTEAFF.

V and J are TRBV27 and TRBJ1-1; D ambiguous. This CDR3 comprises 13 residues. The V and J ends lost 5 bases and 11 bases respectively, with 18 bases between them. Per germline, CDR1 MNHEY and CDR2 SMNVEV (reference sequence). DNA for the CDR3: TGTGCCAGCAGTAGCACCGGGGAAGCTGGGGCTTTCTTT. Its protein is CASSSTGEAGAFF.

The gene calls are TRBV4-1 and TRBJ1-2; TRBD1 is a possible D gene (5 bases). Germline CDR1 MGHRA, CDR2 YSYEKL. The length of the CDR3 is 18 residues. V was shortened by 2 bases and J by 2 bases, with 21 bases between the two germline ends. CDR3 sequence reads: CASSQFRSRDSSNYGYTF. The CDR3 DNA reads TGCGCCAGCAGCCAATTCAGAAGTCGAGACAGCAGCAACTATGGCTACACCTTC.

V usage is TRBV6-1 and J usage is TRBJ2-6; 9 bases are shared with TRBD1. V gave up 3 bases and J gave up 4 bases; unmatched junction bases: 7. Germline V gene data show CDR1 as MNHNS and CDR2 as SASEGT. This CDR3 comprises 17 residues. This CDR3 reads CASSDGTGPVGANVLTF. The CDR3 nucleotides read TGTGCCAGCAGTGACGGGACAGGGCCAGTCGGGGCCAACGTCCTGACTTTC.

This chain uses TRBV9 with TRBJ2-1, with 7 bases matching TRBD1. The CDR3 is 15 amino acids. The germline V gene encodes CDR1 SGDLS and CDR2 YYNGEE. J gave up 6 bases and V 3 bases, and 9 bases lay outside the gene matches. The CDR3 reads CASSGNRDSTNEQFF. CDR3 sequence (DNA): TGTGCCAGCAGCGGAAACCGGGACAGTACCAATGAGCAGTTCTTC. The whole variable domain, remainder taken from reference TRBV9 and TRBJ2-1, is DSGVTQTPKHLITATGQRVTLRCSPRSGDLSVYWYQQSLDQGLQFLIQYYNGEERAKGNILERFSAQQFPDLHSELNLSSLELGDSALYFCASSGNRDSTNEQFFGPGTRLTVL.

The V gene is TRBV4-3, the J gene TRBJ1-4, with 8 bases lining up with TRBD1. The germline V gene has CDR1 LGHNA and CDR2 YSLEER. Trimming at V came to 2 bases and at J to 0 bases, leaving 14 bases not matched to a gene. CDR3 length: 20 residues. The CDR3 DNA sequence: TGCGCCAGCAGCCAACAAATCCACCAGGGGGCAGCTGCAACTAATGAAAAACTGTTTTTT. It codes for CASSQQIHQGAAATNEKLFF.

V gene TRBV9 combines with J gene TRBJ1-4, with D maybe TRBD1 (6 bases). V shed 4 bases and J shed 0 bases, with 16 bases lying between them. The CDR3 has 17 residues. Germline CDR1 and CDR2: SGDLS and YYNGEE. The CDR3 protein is CASSNLGALATNEKLFF. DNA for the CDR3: TGTGCCAGCAGCAATTTGGGGGCCCTTGCAACTAATGAAAAACTGTTTTTT.

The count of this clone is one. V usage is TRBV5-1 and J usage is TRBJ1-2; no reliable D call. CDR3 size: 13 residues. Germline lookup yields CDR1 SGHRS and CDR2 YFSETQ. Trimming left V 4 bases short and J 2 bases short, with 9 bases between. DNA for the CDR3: TGCGCCAGCAGCGCCCCAGGAAACTATGGCTACACCTTC. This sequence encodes CASSAPGNYGYTF.